The entry that follows covers one TCR beta chain sequence. This clonotype has just a few counts. What this receptor recognizes is not known. Base qualities are missing; no much larger clone stands one base away. The germline V gene gives CDR1 as MNHEY and CDR2 as SVGAGI. The CDR3 sequence holds 14 residues, the cysteine and phenylalanine included. CDR3 DNA is the only sequence kept; it has 42 bases, read in frame from the first base. V is cut by 4 bases and J by 4 bases, and the space between the germline ends is 10 bases. This entry belongs to a study of Graves' ophthalmopathy and Graves' hyperthyroidism (dated by TCRdb to between 2018 and 2020). Regarding the complete study: Peripheral blood was collected at initial diagnosis, before any treatment. A discovery set of 95 to 100 patients (43 ophthalmopathy, 60 or so stable hyperthyroidism) was enrolled to explore V-J signatures distinguishing ophthalmopathy from hyperthyroidism. In about six hyperthyroidism patients, the T-cell repertoire of thyroid tissue was compared with the T-cell repertoire of blood. After sampling, hyperthyroidism patients received methimazole starting at 30 mg daily, and ophthalmopathy patients received high-dose intravenous methylprednisolone. The study used signatures of the TCR beta repertoire to tell Graves' ophthalmopathy apart from Graves' hyperthyroidism and to predict which patients would progress to ophthalmopathy. An independent validation cohort was composed of some 19 hyperthyroidism patients and around 16 patients who later progressed from hyperthyroidism to ophthalmopathy. In total, some 140 blood samples were TCR-sequenced: around 42 ophthalmopathy, some 80 hyperthyroidism and roughly 17 hyperthyroidism-to-ophthalmopathy patients. The approximately 100 discovery patients were divided at random into training and test sets in a 7:3 ratio.

Ophthalmopathy patients had moderately to severely active disease, Clinical Activity Score of at least 3, NOSPECS grade of at least 4, and disease duration under 3 months. Anyone with other autoimmune diseases, uncontrolled infections, pregnancy or lactation was excluded from the study. Clinical symptoms, serum thyroxine, TRAb, thyroid ultrasound and orbital computed tomography formed the basis of the diagnosis. Using Ficoll-Paque density gradient centrifugation, PBMCs were isolated from about 10 ml of fresh peripheral blood. Trizol reagent was used to extract the total RNA, and its quality was then checked on an Agilent 2100 Bioanalyzer. TCR beta CDR3 regions were amplified from RNA transcripts for repertoire sequencing. A first-round RT-PCR used HTBI primers with the Qiagen OneStep RT-PCR kit, followed by a second-round multiplex PCR, size selection and purification. The libraries underwent paired-end sequencing with 100 bp reads on an Illumina HiSeq2000. The source study handled its data this way. SOAPnuke was used to process the reads, throwing out any read that had adapters, had uncalled bases, had a mean Phred below 15, or lacked an exact constant-primer or identifier match. COPE v1.2.5 was used to merge the high-quality paired reads. Each unique nucleotide sequence was treated as a clonotype, and MiTCR v1.1 was used to align the clonotypes to the IMGT TRB V, D and J references. Only V-J combinations with frequency above 0.0001 were analysed, covering around 99% of repertoires. For each V-J combination, a TCR clonal expansion and chaos score was defined as F50 clonal expansion divided by the chaos observed in the TCRdist matrix. Welch's t-statistics and random forest were used to narrow the features down to approximately 13 V-J combinations, which were then fed into a naive Bayes classifier. Thyroid-blood repertoire similarity was quantified with the Morisita-Horn index. TCRdb itself trimmed the public reads at Q25 with fastp, ran MiXCR and retained productive beta chains. One record per CDR3 amino acid sequence lists the most common genes and DNA. These V and J calls originate from TCRdb's pipeline instead of the authors' own analysis. The sample table lists over 450,000 distinct CDR3 sequences, 13% to 15% of them with a count of one. The top ten constitute approximately 9.8% of the sample.

What the research found in general, with its limitations: In validation, the model predicted ophthalmopathy progression with more than 70% sensitivity and roughly 78% specificity; more than ten predicted patients were CT-confirmed with GO in a median of around 6 months. Most expanded thyroid clonotypes with frequency above 0.001 were also detected in blood, suggesting blood repertoires may reflect the thyroid immune response. The 13-signature model separated ophthalmopathy from stable hyperthyroidism with approximately 85% sensitivity and around 81% specificity in cross-validation, and 80%/75% in the test set. No statistical method was used to set the sample size in advance, and the investigators knew which group each participant was assigned to.

The receptor was isolated from a young woman with Graves' ophthalmopathy. Donor details come from another sample of the same person, matched by shared clones. The sequenced sample consisted of blood. The sequence joins TRBV6-5 to TRBJ2-2; the D gene could be either TRBD1 or TRBD2, each agreeing at 5 bases. The CDR3 sequence is CASSWDPPTGELFF. The sequence in DNA is TGTGCCAGCAGTTGGGACCCCCCCACCGGGGAGCTGTTTTTT.